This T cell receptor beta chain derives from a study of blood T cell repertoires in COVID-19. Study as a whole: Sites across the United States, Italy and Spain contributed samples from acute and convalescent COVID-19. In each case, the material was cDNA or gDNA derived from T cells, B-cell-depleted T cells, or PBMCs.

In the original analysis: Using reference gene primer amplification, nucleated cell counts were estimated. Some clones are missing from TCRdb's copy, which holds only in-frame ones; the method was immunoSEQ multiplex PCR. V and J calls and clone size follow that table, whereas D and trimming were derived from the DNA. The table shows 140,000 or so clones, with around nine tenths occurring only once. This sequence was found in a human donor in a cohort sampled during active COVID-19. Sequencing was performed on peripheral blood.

The CDR3 reads CASSYGEVNSPLHF. CDR3 nucleotides: TGTGCCAGCAGTTACGGGGAGGTTAATTCACCCCTCCACTTT. The chain recombines TRBV28 with TRBJ1-6; D gene ambiguous. With 4 bases removed from V and 6 bases from J, the gap between germline ends came to 10 bases. The CDR3 runs to 14 residues. CDR1 and CDR2 (germline): MDHEN, SYDVKM. The variable domain in full, with the rest retrieved from reference TRBV28 and TRBJ1-6, is DVKVTQSSRYLVKRTGEKVFLECVQDMDHENMFWYRQDPGLGLRLIYFSYDVKMKEKGDIPEGYSVSREKKERFSLILESASTNQTSMYLCASSYGEVNSPLHFGNGTRLTVT.